This record covers a single T cell receptor beta chain. This clonotype was counted between two and nine times. Its antigen target is currently unknown. No much larger clone is present one base from it, and per-base qualities are unavailable. TCR beta rearrangements were amplified from genomic DNA extracted from peripheral blood rather than from sorted cells or RNA. Using a mixed TRB-A/B primer pool, multiplex touch-down PCR amplified rearranged TRB sequences covering the V, D and J segments. Two consecutive PCR reactions with Phusion HS II polymerase added Illumina adapters and sample indices to the amplicons. Amplicons were gel-purified with the NucleoSpin Gel and PCR Clean-up kit, then checked with Qubit and an Agilent 2100 Bioanalyzer. Libraries were sequenced on an Illumina MiSeq using 600-cycle, single-indexed, paired-end runs. The authors' analysis ran thus. Processing of the TRB sequences was carried out with MiXCR versions 2.12 and 3.0.5. Each unique CDR3 nucleotide sequence was treated as one clone, and only productive sequences with two or more reads were kept. Repertoire metrics included Shannon diversity, evenness, clonality (one minus evenness), and alpha-parameterized diversity profiles from alpha 0 to 5. The IGoR algorithm was used to compute generation probabilities of clones in paired pre- and post-chemotherapy samples. TCRdb reworked the public reads: Q25 trimming with fastp, MiXCR clone assembly, productive beta chains retained. Each entry is one CDR3 protein sequence, shown with its most common DNA and genes. The V and J calls, along with clone size, are taken from TCRdb and not from the paper's own processing. Here the sample has under 5,500 distinct CDR3 sequences; 30% to 40% occur a single time. Jointly, the top ten make up more than 13% of the sample.

The entry originates in a study of T cell repertoires in aging, cancer and after chemotherapy (dated by TCRdb to about 2019). Turning to the overall study: The donors fell into six age groups ranging from 30 or younger to 70 or older, and each group had at least three individuals. Paired pre- and post-chemotherapy samples in the hematological group came from chronic lymphocytic leukemia patients treated with fludarabine- or bendamustine-based regimens. The full dataset contained some 8.7 million TCR reads. The study profiled peripheral blood TCR beta repertoires from healthy donors and cancer patients to examine immunoaging and T cell reconstitution after chemotherapy. The cohort comprised about 210 cancer patients, some 90 with hematological and over 110 with solid cancers, plus 95 healthy donors as a reference group. What the study reported, not specific to this receptor: Hematological cancer patients had lymphoid organ infiltration, which may itself impair thymic emigration or peripheral T cell expansion. According to the authors, the repertoire data do not allow conclusions to be drawn about immunological memory after chemotherapy. In both cancer cohorts, the median generation probability rose over the chemotherapy interval, which suggests that the repertoire was reconstituted through rebound thymic output. In healthy donors, the decline in TCR diversity with age was mainly explained by loss of richness, whereas in cancer patients loss of evenness was also found to contribute. Significantly lower blood TCR diversity and higher clonality were observed in untreated patients with hematological or solid cancers than in age-matched healthy donors.

The CDR3 has 14 amino acids, counting the end cysteine and phenylalanine. The entry retains the CDR3 DNA only, 42 bases that are in frame from base 1. V loses 6 bases, J loses 8 bases, and the germline ends lie 20 bases apart. CDR1 is given as DFQATT and CDR2 as SNEGSKA, both from the germline V gene (reference sequence). The chain employs TRBV20-1 and TRBJ2-1; the D region may be TRBD1 or TRBD2, each matching 6 bases equally. This receptor was identified in a human donor with a blood cancer. Material for sequencing was blood. The DNA sequence is TGCAGTGCCCCCGAACGAGGGGGGTTCGATGAGCAGTTCTTC. This is translated as CSAPERGGFDEQFF.